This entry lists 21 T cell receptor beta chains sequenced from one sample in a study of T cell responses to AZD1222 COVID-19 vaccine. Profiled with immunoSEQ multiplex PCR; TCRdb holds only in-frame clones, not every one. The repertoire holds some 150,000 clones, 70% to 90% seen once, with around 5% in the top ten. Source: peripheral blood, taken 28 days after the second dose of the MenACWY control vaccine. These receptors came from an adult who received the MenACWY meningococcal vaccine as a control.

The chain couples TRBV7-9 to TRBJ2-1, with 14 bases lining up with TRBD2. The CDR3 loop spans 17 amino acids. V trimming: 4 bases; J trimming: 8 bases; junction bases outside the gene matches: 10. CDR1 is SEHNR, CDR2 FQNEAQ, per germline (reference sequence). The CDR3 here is CASSSETSGGDSHEQFF. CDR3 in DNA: TGTGCCAGCAGCTCCGAGACTAGCGGGGGGGACAGCCATGAGCAGTTCTTC.

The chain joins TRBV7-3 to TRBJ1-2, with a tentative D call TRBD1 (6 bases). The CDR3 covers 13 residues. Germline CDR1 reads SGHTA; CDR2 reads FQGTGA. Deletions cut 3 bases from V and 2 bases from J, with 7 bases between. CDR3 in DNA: TGTGCCAGCAGCTTTACAGGGAACTATGGCTACACCTTC. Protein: CASSFTGNYGYTF.

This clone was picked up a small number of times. The CDR3 coding sequence is TGTGCCAGCAGCGTAGGGCCATTAGCGGGAGGGTCCTACGAGCAGTACTTC. Translating it yields CASSVGPLAGGSYEQYF. The chain uses TRBV9 and TRBJ2-7; 11 bases fit TRBD2. Trimming removed 0 bases from V and 1 base from J; junction bases left unmatched: 6. The CDR3 totals 17 residues. Germline CDR1 reads SGDLS; CDR2 reads YYNGEE.

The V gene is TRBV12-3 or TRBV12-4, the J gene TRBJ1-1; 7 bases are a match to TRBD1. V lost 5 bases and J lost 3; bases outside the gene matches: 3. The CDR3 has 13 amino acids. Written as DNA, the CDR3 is TGTGCCAGCAGTACAGGGGTTTACACTGAAGCTTTCTTT. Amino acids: CASSTGVYTEAFF.

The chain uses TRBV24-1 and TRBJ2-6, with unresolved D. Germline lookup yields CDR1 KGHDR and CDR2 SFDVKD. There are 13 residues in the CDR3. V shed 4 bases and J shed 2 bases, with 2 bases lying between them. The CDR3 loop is CATSEPGANVLTF. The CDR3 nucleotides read TGTGCCACCAGTGAGCCTGGGGCCAACGTCCTGACTTTC.

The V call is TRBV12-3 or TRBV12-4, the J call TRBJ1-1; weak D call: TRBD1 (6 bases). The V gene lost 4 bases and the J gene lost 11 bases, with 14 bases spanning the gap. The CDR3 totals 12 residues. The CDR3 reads CASSWGGAWAFF. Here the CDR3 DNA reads TGTGCCAGCAGTTGGGGGGGCGCTTGGGCTTTCTTT.

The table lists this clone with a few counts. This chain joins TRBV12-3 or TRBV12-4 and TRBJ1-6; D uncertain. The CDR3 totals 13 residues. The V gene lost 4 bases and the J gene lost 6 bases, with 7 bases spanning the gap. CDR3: CASSSVPNSPLHF. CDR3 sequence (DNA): TGTGCCAGCAGTTCTGTACCTAATTCACCCCTCCACTTT.

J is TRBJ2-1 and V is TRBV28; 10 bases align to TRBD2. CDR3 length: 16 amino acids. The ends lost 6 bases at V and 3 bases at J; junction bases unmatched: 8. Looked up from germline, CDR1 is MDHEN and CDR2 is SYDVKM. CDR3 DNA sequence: TGTGCCAGCAGCTCCCAACTAGCGGGAATCTACAATGAGCAGTTCTTC. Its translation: CASSSQLAGIYNEQFF.

The CDR3 DNA follows: TGTGCCAGCAAACAGGGTAACTATGGCTACACCTTC. Translating it yields CASKQGNYGYTF. The chain employs TRBV28 and TRBJ1-2, with TRBD1 as a possible D gene (6 bases). V dropped 7 bases and J dropped 1 base, with 7 bases sitting between them. The CDR3 extends over 12 amino acids. Germline assignment: CDR1 MDHEN and CDR2 SYDVKM.

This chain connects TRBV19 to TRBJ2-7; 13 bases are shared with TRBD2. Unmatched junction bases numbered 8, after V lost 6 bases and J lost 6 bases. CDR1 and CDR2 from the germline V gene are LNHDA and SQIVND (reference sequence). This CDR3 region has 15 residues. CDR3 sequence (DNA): TGTGCCAGTAGCCGACTAGCGGGAGGCTTGGGCGAGCAGTACTTC. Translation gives CASSRLAGGLGEQYF. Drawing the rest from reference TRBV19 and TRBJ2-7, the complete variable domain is DGGITQSPKYLFRKEGQNVTLSCEQNLNHDAMYWYRQDPGQGLRLIYYSQIVNDFQKGDIAEGYSVSREKKESFPLTVTSAQKNPTAFYLCASSRLAGGLGEQYFGPGTRLTVT.

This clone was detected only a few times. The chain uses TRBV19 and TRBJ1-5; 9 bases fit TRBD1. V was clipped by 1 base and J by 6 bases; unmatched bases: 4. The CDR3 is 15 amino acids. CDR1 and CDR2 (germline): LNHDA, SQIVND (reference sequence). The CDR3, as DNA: TGTGCCAGTAGTATAGTAACAGGGGGCTCTCAGCCCCAGCATTTT. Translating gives CASSIVTGGSQPQHF.

CDR3 residues: CASSPQIRHTIYF. The CDR3 DNA sequence: TGTGCCAGCAGCCCACAGATCCGACACACCATATATTTT. The chain employs TRBV11-2 and TRBJ1-3; D gene unclear. The V and J ends lost 5 bases and 8 bases respectively, with 13 bases between them. The CDR3 is 13 amino acids. CDR1 SGHAT and CDR2 FQNNGV come from the germline V gene.

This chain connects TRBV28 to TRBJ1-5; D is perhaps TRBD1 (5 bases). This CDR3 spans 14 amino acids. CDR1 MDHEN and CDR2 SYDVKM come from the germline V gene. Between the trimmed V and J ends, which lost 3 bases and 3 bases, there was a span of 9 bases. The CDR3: CASSFRQINQPQHF. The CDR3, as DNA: TGTGCCAGCAGTTTTAGACAGATCAATCAGCCCCAGCATTTT. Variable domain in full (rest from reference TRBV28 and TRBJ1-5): DVKVTQSSRYLVKRTGEKVFLECVQDMDHENMFWYRQDPGLGLRLIYFSYDVKMKEKGDIPEGYSVSREKKERFSLILESASTNQTSMYLCASSFRQINQPQHFGDGTRLSIL.

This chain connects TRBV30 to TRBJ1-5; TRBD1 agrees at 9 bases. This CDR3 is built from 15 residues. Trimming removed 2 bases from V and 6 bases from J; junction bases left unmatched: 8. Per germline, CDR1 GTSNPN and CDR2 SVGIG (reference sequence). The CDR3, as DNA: TGTGCCTGGAGTCCCGGGGACAGGGACGGTCAGCCCCAGCATTTT. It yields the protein CAWSPGDRDGQPQHF.

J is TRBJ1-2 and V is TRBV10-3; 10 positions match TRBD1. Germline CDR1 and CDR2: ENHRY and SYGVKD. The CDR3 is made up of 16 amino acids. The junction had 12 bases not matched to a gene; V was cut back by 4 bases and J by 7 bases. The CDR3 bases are TGTGCCATCAGTGCTGAATCGTCCGGGGACAGGGGTGGCTACACCTTC. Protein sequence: CAISAESSGDRGGYTF.

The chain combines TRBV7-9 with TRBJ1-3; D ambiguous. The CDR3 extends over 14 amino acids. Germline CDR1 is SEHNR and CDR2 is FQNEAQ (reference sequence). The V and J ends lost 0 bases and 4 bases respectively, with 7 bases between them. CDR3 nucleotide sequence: TGTGCCAGCAGCTTAGCTTCGGGGGGAAACACCATATATTTT. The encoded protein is CASSLASGGNTIYF.

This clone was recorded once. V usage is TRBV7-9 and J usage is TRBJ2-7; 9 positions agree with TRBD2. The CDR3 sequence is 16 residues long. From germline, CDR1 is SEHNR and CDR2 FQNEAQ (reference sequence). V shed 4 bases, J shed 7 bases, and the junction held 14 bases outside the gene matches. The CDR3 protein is CASSSGERGALGEQYF. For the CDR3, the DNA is TGTGCCAGCAGCTCAGGGGAGCGGGGGGCCCTCGGGGAGCAGTACTTC. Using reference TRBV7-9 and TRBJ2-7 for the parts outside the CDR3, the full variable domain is DTGVSQNPRHKITKRGQNVTFRCDPISEHNRLYWYRQTLGQGPEFLTYFQNEAQLEKSRLLSDRFSAERPKGSFSTLEIQRTEQGDSAMYLCASSSGERGALGEQYFGPGTRLTVT.

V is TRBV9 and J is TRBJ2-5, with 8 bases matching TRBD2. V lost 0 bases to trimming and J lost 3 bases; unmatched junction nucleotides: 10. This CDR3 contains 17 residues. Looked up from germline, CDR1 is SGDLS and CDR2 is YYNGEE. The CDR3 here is CASSVDSGGGTKETQYF. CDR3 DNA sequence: TGTGCCAGCAGCGTAGATTCGGGCGGGGGGACGAAAGAGACCCAGTACTTC.

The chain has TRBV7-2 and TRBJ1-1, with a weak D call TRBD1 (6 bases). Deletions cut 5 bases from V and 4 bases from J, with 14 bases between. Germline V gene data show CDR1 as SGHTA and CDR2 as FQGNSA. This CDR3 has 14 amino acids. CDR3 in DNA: TGTGCCAGCAGCCCGACGGGACATCTCACTGAAGCTTTCTTT. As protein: CASSPTGHLTEAFF.

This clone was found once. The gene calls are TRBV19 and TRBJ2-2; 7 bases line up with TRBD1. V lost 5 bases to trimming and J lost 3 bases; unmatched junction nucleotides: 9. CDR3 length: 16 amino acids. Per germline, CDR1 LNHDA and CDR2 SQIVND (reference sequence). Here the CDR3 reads CASSSWDSYYTGELFF. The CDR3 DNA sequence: TGTGCCAGTAGTTCGTGGGACAGCTATTACACCGGGGAGCTGTTTTTT.

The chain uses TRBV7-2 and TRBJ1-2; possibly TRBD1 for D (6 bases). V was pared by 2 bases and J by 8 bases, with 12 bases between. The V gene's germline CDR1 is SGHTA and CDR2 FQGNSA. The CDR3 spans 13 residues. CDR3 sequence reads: CASSLMGANGYTF. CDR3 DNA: TGTGCCAGCAGCTTAATGGGGGCCAACGGCTACACCTTC.